Below are 2 T cell receptor beta chains sequenced from a single sample in a study of regulatory T cells in long-lasting Graves disease. According to the study, TCR beta libraries were built with iRepertoire HTBI primers and CDR3-region Arm-PCR. TCRdb re-called the multiplex PCR reads with MiXCR, one entry per CDR3 protein. The table has more than 350,000 distinct CDR3 sequences, 15% seen once; the top ten hold roughly a sixth. The time point was: newly diagnosed GD, antithyroid drugs for less than 3 months. From PBMCs, RNA was extracted and then used to make the TCR library. The data also belong to a second study, concerning T cells in Graves' hyperthyroidism and ophthalmopathy.

The specimen was peripheral blood mononuclear cells (PBMCs), collected at new diagnosis, from a patient treated with antithyroid drugs. Receptor source: a woman in her twenties or thirties with Graves disease.

This clonotype was seen many times. This chain connects TRBV5-1 to TRBJ1-4; possible D gene TRBD1, 6 bases. Germline-derived CDR1 and CDR2 are SGHRS and YFSETQ. CDR3 length: 16 residues. V lost 4 bases to trimming and J lost 4 bases, with 17 bases between them. The CDR3 DNA reads TGCGCCAGCAGCCTGTCGACAGGACTCTATAATGAAAAACTGTTTTTT. Translated: CASSLSTGLYNEKLFF. Full variable domain (missing parts from reference TRBV5-1 and TRBJ1-4): KAGVTQTPRYLIKTRGQQVTLSCSPISGHRSVSWYQQTPGQGLQFLFEYFSETQRNKGNFPGRFSGRQFSNSRSEMNVSTLELGDSALYLCASSLSTGLYNEKLFFGSGTQLSVL.

The chain links TRBV5-1 to TRBJ1-1, with 7 bases that match TRBD1. CDR1 SGHRS and CDR2 YFSETQ come from the germline V gene. Trimming cost V 3 bases and J 4 bases; bases outside gene matches: 3. This CDR3 contains 13 residues. The DNA for the CDR3 is TGCGCCAGCAGCTGGACAGGTCCCACTGAAGCTTTCTTT. Residues: CASSWTGPTEAFF.